The rows below give T cell receptor beta chains drawn from one sample of a study of CD8 T cells in ankylosing spondylitis. TCRdb ran MiXCR on the 5' RACE reads and lists one entry per CDR3 protein. The sample yields under 150,000 distinct CDR3 sequences, about an eighth seen once. The specimen sequenced was blood, either unsorted or a sorted T cell fraction (not recorded which). The receptors here all came from a female donor with ankylosing spondylitis or in good health (not recorded which). Each CDR3 is given without its conserved first and last residue. Fields, in order: J gene, CDR3 length, V gene, CDR3 protein.

>TRBJ2-7|13|TRBV11-2
ASSFRLGLANEQY
>TRBJ2-1|10|TRBV7-6
ASSFGAVEQF
>TRBJ2-1|11|TRBV24-1
ATSDRLYNEQF
>TRBJ1-1|11|TRBV7-9
ASSSGGNTEAF
>TRBJ1-5|12|TRBV20-1
SATRTGGDQPQH
>TRBJ2-2|13|TRBV29-1
SVQDRDPNTGELF
>TRBJ2-3|12|TRBV5-1
ASSLRLAADTQY
>TRBJ2-4|12|TRBV20-1
SAGEGTAKNIQY
>TRBJ2-7|13|TRBV12-3/TRBV12-4
ASRLAGAGNYEQY
>TRBJ2-1|17|TRBV11-1
ASSLRDGIGTSGRSQQF
>TRBJ1-3|17|TRBV7-4
ASSLKPWDTFLSGNTIY
>TRBJ2-7|12|TRBV28
ASSLPSSIYEQY
>TRBJ2-7|13|TRBV11-2
ASSLVAGSSYEQY
>TRBJ1-5|12|TRBV29-1
SALTGSSNQPQH
>TRBJ2-1|13|TRBV19
ASSYPPGQPIEQF
>TRBJ2-1|11|TRBV4-1
ASSQVYDNEQF
>TRBJ2-2|12|TRBV3-1
ASSRHSDTGELF
>TRBJ2-1|11|TRBV11-1
ASSLVFPREQF
>TRBJ2-7|11|TRBV2
ASSDDYTYEQY
>TRBJ2-3|15|TRBV7-6
ASSLVVLAETTDTQY
>TRBJ1-5|12|TRBV5-1
ASSLGQPNQPQH
>TRBJ2-1|12|TRBV12-3/TRBV12-4
ASSFSGSSNEQF
>TRBJ2-1|12|TRBV29-1
SVEAVSSYNEQF
>TRBJ2-3|11|TRBV5-1
ASSLGDTDTQY
>TRBJ2-3|10|TRBV29-1
SGTASTDTQY
>TRBJ2-1|13|TRBV11-3
ASSLGAGGTNEQF
>TRBJ2-4|12|TRBV20-1
SAIGGGSKNIQY
>TRBJ2-2|12|TRBV5-4
ASSSDRYTGELF
>TRBJ2-7|12|TRBV11-2
ASSSFSGGREQY
>TRBJ2-1|9|TRBV2
ASTPLSEQF
>TRBJ1-1|13|TRBV27
ASSLAGRMNTEAF
>TRBJ2-2|12|TRBV29-1
SVDDYSGAGELF
>TRBJ2-3|13|TRBV20-1
SALLAGGPTDTQY
>TRBJ2-7|9|TRBV12-3/TRBV12-4
ASSLADEQY
>TRBJ1-2|14|TRBV9
ASSPYPPDRLDGYT
>TRBJ2-1|12|TRBV20-1
SALSGALSNEQF
>TRBJ1-1|11|TRBV29-1
SVKPTENTEAF
>TRBJ2-3|10|TRBV20-1
SARGLEGLAP
>TRBJ2-1|12|TRBV7-2
ASLVDRGSNEQF
>TRBJ2-3|11|TRBV7-9
ASSSARTDTQY
>TRBJ1-1|11|TRBV29-1
SVEEYRNTEAF
>TRBJ2-1|14|TRBV10-3
AISEGGAPPVGEQF
>TRBJ2-5|12|TRBV6-5
ASSYQRGGETQY
>TRBJ2-3|14|TRBV7-6
ASSLELAGLTDTQY
>TRBJ1-4|13|TRBV28
ASNGGGAENEKLF
>TRBJ2-5|10|TRBV29-1
SVRDFQETQY
>TRBJ2-1|10|TRBV29-1
SSRESYNEQF
>TRBJ2-7|13|TRBV7-3
VSSFGQGGSYEQY
>TRBJ1-2|13|TRBV12-3/TRBV12-4
ASSLGQALIWDYT
>TRBJ2-1|14|TRBV28
ASSLLGTGVYNEQF
>TRBJ2-1|11|TRBV12-3/TRBV12-4
ASRPSGGAGQF
>TRBJ2-3|10|TRBV11-2
ASSLSRDTQY
>TRBJ1-1|14|TRBV10-1
AISPGHRGWCTEAF